The source of this TCR beta chain is a study of blood T cell repertoires in COVID-19. At the level of the study: Sample material is recorded as cDNA or gDNA derived from T cells, B-cell-depleted T cells, or PBMCs.

In the source study's methods: Nucleated cell counts were estimated from reference gene primer amplification. Here immunoSEQ multiplex PCR was the method, and the copy in TCRdb shows in-frame clones only, minus some. V and J calls and clone size are given by that table; D and trimming were obtained from the DNA. The sample carries some 170,000 clones, under 90% recorded once. Germline assignment: CDR1 MNHEY and CDR2 SVGAGI. CDR3 size: 14 residues. V was clipped by 0 bases and J by 4 bases, with 7 bases between them. This sequence was found in a woman aged 80 or over with acute or convalescent COVID-19. Sequenced material: peripheral blood. The genes are TRBV6-5 and TRBJ1-3; D possibly corresponds to TRBD1 (6 bases). This CDR3 is CASSYSGTGNTIYF. Here the CDR3 DNA reads TGTGCCAGCAGTTACTCAGGGACAGGAAACACCATATATTTT.